These 27 T cell receptor beta chains share one sample of origin, sequenced in a study of T cell responses to AZD1222 COVID-19 vaccine. Sequenced by immunoSEQ multiplex PCR; TCRdb stores in-frame clones only, minus some. The table records roughly 100,000 clones, about 93% of them present only once. The sequencing used peripheral blood, collected on day 0 of AZD1222 vaccination. The receptors stem from an adult in good health.

The genes are TRBV30 and TRBJ1-5, with D unclear. The V end lost 0 bases, the J end lost 3 bases, and 15 bases lay between the germline ends. The CDR3 is made up of 16 amino acids. Germline-derived CDR1 and CDR2 are GTSNPN and SVGIG (reference sequence). The CDR3 nucleotides are TGTGCCTGGAGTGTAGGTAAGAGTTCGGACAATCAGCCCCAGCATTTT. It codes for CAWSVGKSSDNQPQHF. The full variable domain, rest sourced from reference TRBV30 and TRBJ1-5, is SQTIHQWPATLVQPVGSPLSLECTVEGTSNPNLYWYRQAAGRGLQLLFYSVGIGQISSEVPQNLSASRPQDRQFILSSKKLLLSDSGFYLCAWSVGKSSDNQPQHFGDGTRLSIL.

This chain joins TRBV28 and TRBJ2-1; 8 bases map to TRBD2. CDR1 and CDR2 from the germline V gene are MDHEN and SYDVKM. This CDR3 contains 14 residues. With 5 bases clipped from V and 3 bases from J, the junction kept 3 bases outside the gene matches. The DNA for the CDR3 is TGTGCCAGCAGTATAGCGGGACACTACAATGAGCAGTTCTTC. Translating gives CASSIAGHYNEQFF.

The V and J genes are TRBV2 and TRBJ2-5; D is undetermined. The ends were cut back, 6 bases at V and 5 bases at J, with 10 bases in the middle. This CDR3 comprises 12 residues. Germline-derived CDR1 and CDR2 are SNHLY and FYNNEI. The CDR3, as DNA: TGTGCCAGCAGGGTCGGTGGGGAGACCCAGTACTTC. It is translated as CASRVGGETQYF.

The rearrangement joins TRBV5-1 to TRBJ2-3; TRBD2 matches 10 bases. The CDR3 is 15 amino acids. Germline trimming cut 4 bases from V and 1 base from J; bases unmatched to any gene: 3. The V gene's germline CDR1 is SGHRS and CDR2 YFSETQ. The CDR3 coding sequence is TGCGCCAGCAGCCACGGGACTAGCGGCACAGATACGCAGTATTTT. This codes for CASSHGTSGTDTQYF.

The CDR3 here is CATSRESDTEAFF. CDR3 nucleotide sequence: TGTGCCACCAGCAGAGAGTCCGACACTGAAGCTTTCTTT. The chain joins TRBV15 to TRBJ1-1; no firm D call. Looked up from germline, CDR1 is LNHNV and CDR2 is YYDKDF (reference sequence). V was cut by 0 bases and J by 3 bases, with 5 bases left in between. CDR3 length equals 13 residues.

This rearrangement joins TRBV6-5 to TRBJ2-1; TRBD1 matches at 8 bases. The length of the CDR3 is 13 residues. With V trimmed by 11 bases and J by 9 bases, 12 bases remained unmatched. Germline V gene sequence: CDR1 MNHEY, CDR2 SVGAGI. CDR3 nucleotide sequence: TGTGCCGGGAGGAAACAGGGGGACAGTGAGCAGTTCTTC. It codes for CAGRKQGDSEQFF.

The V and J genes are TRBV5-3 and TRBJ1-6, with TRBD1 as a possible D gene (5 bases). TRBV5-3 has ORF status, its function being uncertain. V lost 9 bases to trimming and J lost 0 bases, with 16 bases between them. The CDR3 runs 16 residues. The CDR3 DNA reads TGTGCCACGGGGACGTGGGAGAGCTCCTATAATTCACCCCTCCACTTT. Its translation is CATGTWESSYNSPLHF.

The rearrangement joins TRBV7-6 to TRBJ2-3; 10 bases fit TRBD2. Germline V gene data show CDR1 as SGHVS and CDR2 as FNYEAQ. The V and J ends lost 4 bases and 0 bases, in that order; junction bases with no gene match: 4. The CDR3 loop spans 16 amino acids. CDR3 nucleotide sequence: TGTGCCAGCAGCTCACGGACTAGCGGAAGCACAGATACGCAGTATTTT. It yields the protein CASSSRTSGSTDTQYF.

The chain has TRBV10-2 and TRBJ1-1; D may be TRBD1 (6 bases). V was trimmed by 0 bases and J by 11 bases, leaving 13 bases between them. This CDR3 region has 13 residues. CDR1 WSHSY and CDR2 SAAADI come from the germline V gene. CDR3 region: CASSESRGRVAFF. The CDR3 coding sequence is TGCGCCAGCAGTGAGTCGCGGGGGCGCGTGGCTTTCTTT.

This chain connects TRBV5-1 to TRBJ2-2, with 9 bases that match TRBD2. The CDR3 is made up of 17 amino acids. CDR1 is SGHRS, CDR2 YFSETQ, per germline. Trimming cost V 0 bases and J 4 bases; bases outside gene matches: 7. Written as DNA, the CDR3 is TGCGCCAGCAGCTTGGAAGTAATTAGCGGGAGCACCGGGGAGCTGTTTTTT. It encodes CASSLEVISGSTGELFF.

V gene TRBV9 combines with J gene TRBJ2-2; TRBD1 or TRBD2 may be the D gene (6 bases each). Trimming removed 0 bases at V and 4 bases at J, with 7 bases between. The CDR3 loop spans 14 amino acids. Germline values: CDR1 SGDLS, CDR2 YYNGEE. CDR3 bases: TGTGCCAGCAGCGTAGGGGGGGCCACCGGGGAGCTGTTTTTT. Translation gives CASSVGGATGELFF.

The chain combines TRBV27 with TRBJ2-2; D unresolved. The CDR3 extends over 12 amino acids. Germline CDR1 reads MNHEY; CDR2 reads SMNVEV (reference sequence). Trimming took 5 bases from V and 6 from J, leaving 7 bases between them. DNA for the CDR3: TGTGCCAGCAGTCCCCTGTCCGGGGAGCTGTTTTTT. Translating it yields CASSPLSGELFF.

This chain joins TRBV5-1 and TRBJ2-1; perhaps TRBD1 as D (6 bases). CDR1 is SGHRS, CDR2 YFSETQ, per germline. The V end was cut by 4 bases, the J end by 2 bases, with 10 bases between. CDR3 length: 14 amino acids. DNA of the CDR3: TGCGCCAGCAGCGAGCAGGGGACCTACAATGAGCAGTTCTTC. Translation gives CASSEQGTYNEQFF.

The chain is built from TRBV7-2 and TRBJ2-7, with 11 bases identical to TRBD2. The CDR3 length is 15 residues. V lost 5 bases, J lost 5 bases, and 8 bases stayed unmatched. Germline CDR1 is SGHTA and CDR2 is FQGNSA. CDR3 residues: CASSPRLAGYHEQYF. For the CDR3, the DNA is TGTGCCAGCAGCCCACGACTAGCGGGATACCACGAGCAGTACTTC. The full variable domain, rest sourced from reference TRBV7-2 and TRBJ2-7, is GAGVSQSPSNKVTEKGKDVELRCDPISGHTALYWYRQSLGQGLEFLIYFQGNSAPDKSGLPSDRFSAERTGGSVSTLTIQRTQQEDSAVYLCASSPRLAGYHEQYFGPGTRLTVT.

The chain combines TRBV5-5 with TRBJ1-4; maybe TRBD1 (6 bases). This CDR3 is 19 amino acids long. Trimming took 2 bases from V and 4 from J, leaving 24 bases between them. Germline V lookup: CDR1 SGHKS, CDR2 YYEKEE (reference sequence). The DNA for the CDR3 is TGTGCCAGCAGCTTTAGCCGGGCGGTGACAGGAGCTCTTAATGAAAAACTGTTTTTT. Its translation: CASSFSRAVTGALNEKLFF.

The J gene is TRBJ2-5, the V gene TRBV2; 7 bases fit TRBD1. CDR3 size: 13 residues. CDR1 SNHLY and CDR2 FYNNEI come from the germline V gene. V gave up 3 bases and J gave up 4 bases; unmatched junction bases: 2. Here the CDR3 reads CASSDNRGETQYF. The CDR3 DNA follows: TGTGCCAGCAGTGACAACAGGGGAGAGACCCAGTACTTC. The full variable domain, with the rest looked up from reference TRBV2 and TRBJ2-5, is EPEVTQTPSHQVTQMGQEVILRCVPISNHLYFYWYRQILGQKVEFLVSFYNNEISEKSEIFDDQFSVERPDGSNFTLKIRSTKLEDSAMYFCASSDNRGETQYFGPGTRLLVL.

The CDR3 protein is CASSLGQGANQETQYF. CDR3 DNA sequence: TGTGCCAGCAGCCTAGGGCAGGGGGCTAACCAAGAGACCCAGTACTTC. J is TRBJ2-5 and V is TRBV7-2; 8 bases agree with TRBD1. After removal of 5 bases from V and 0 bases from J, the junction contained 8 bases not matched to a gene. Germline CDR1 is SGHTA and CDR2 is FQGNSA. The CDR3 sequence is 16 residues long.

The J gene is TRBJ2-1, the V gene TRBV9; the D is unclear. The V gene's germline CDR1 is SGDLS and CDR2 YYNGEE. V gave up 1 base and J gave up 4 bases, with 12 bases separating them. This CDR3 has 15 amino acids. CDR3 DNA sequence: TGTGCCAGCAGCGTACTTGGGGTTGTTTACAATGAGCAGTTCTTC. Encoded protein: CASSVLGVVYNEQFF.

This clone was recorded only once. The V and J genes are TRBV25-1 and TRBJ1-2; TRBD1 aligns across 9 bases. The germline gives CDR1 MGHDK, CDR2 SYGVNS. V lost 2 bases and J lost 4; bases outside the gene matches: 2. The CDR3 contains 14 residues. As DNA, the CDR3 is TGTGCCAGCAGTGAAGGGACAGGGATCTATGGCTACACCTTC. This codes for CASSEGTGIYGYTF.

This clone was seen a handful of times. The chain has TRBV27 and TRBJ2-3; 8 bases agree with TRBD2. This CDR3 region has 15 residues. The V gene end was trimmed by 2 bases and the J gene end by 2 bases; junction bases not matched to a gene: 3. The V gene's germline CDR1 is MNHEY and CDR2 SMNVEV (reference sequence). DNA for the CDR3: TGTGCCAGCAGTTTAGACGGGAGGGCCACAGATACGCAGTATTTT. Translating it yields CASSLDGRATDTQYF.

The DNA of the CDR3 is TGTGCCAGCGCGGGCACCGGGGAGCTGTTTTTT. It translates to CASAGTGELFF. This chain uses TRBV2 with TRBJ2-2; D is possibly TRBD2 (5 bases). Per the germline V gene, CDR1 is SNHLY and CDR2 is FYNNEI. This CDR3 spans 11 amino acids. The V end lost 8 bases, the J end lost 4 bases, and 5 bases lay between the germline ends. Full variable domain (remainder filled in from reference TRBV2 and TRBJ2-2): EPEVTQTPSHQVTQMGQEVILRCVPISNHLYFYWYRQILGQKVEFLVSFYNNEISEKSEIFDDQFSVERPDGSNFTLKIRSTKLEDSAMYFCASAGTGELFFGEGSRLTVL.

V and J are TRBV6-1 and TRBJ2-3, with a weak D call TRBD2 (5 bases). The CDR3 covers 15 residues. From germline, CDR1 is MNHNS and CDR2 SASEGT. V dropped 2 bases and J dropped 2 bases, with 11 bases sitting between them. The CDR3 loop is CASSERSGTTDTQYF. In DNA, the CDR3 is TGTGCCAGCAGTGAACGCAGCGGAACCACAGATACGCAGTATTTT.

CDR3 coding DNA: TGTGCCAGCTCTCTAGCGGGGTCACCCCAAGAGACCCAGTACTTC. This encodes CASSLAGSPQETQYF. The genes are TRBV28 and TRBJ2-5; 9 bases line up with TRBD2. Trimming at V came to 8 bases and at J to 1 base, leaving 8 bases not matched to a gene. Germline V gene lookup returns CDR1 MDHEN and CDR2 SYDVKM. The CDR3 is 15 residues long.

V is TRBV28 and J is TRBJ1-2, with 8 nucleotides matching TRBD1. Germline assignment: CDR1 MDHEN and CDR2 SYDVKM. CDR3 length equals 16 residues. With 4 bases clipped from V and 4 bases from J, the junction kept 11 bases outside the gene matches. CDR3 in DNA: TGTGCCAGCAGTTGGCTATCAGGGGGCGCAGGCTATGGCTACACCTTC. Translated: CASSWLSGGAGYGYTF.

The V gene is TRBV30, the J gene TRBJ2-1; 9 nucleotides line up with TRBD2. Losses at the gene ends were 0 bases for V and 8 bases for J; bases not matched to a gene: 2. Germline values: CDR1 GTSNPN, CDR2 SVGIG (reference sequence). CDR3 length: 13 residues. In DNA form, the CDR3 reads TGTGCCTGGAGTGTTGCGGGAGGGGATGAGCAGTTCTTC. Encoded protein: CAWSVAGGDEQFF.

CDR3: CASSLALAGGPSQYF. CDR3 nucleotide sequence: TGTGCCAGCAGCTTAGCGCTAGCGGGAGGGCCGTCGCAGTATTTT. J is TRBJ2-3 and V is TRBV11-2; TRBD2 agrees at 12 bases. The CDR3 extends over 15 amino acids. Looked up from germline, CDR1 is SGHAT and CDR2 is FQNNGV. V dropped 1 base and J dropped 10; count of bases not matched to a gene: 6.

The V gene is TRBV5-1, the J gene TRBJ2-5; a possible D gene is TRBD1 (6 bases). The CDR3 is made up of 15 amino acids. Germline CDR1 reads SGHRS; CDR2 reads YFSETQ. Trimming took off 3 bases at V and 3 bases at J, with 15 bases between the two ends. The CDR3 sequence: CASSSRGTFEETQYF. The CDR3 DNA reads TGCGCCAGCAGCTCGAGGGGGACGTTCGAAGAGACCCAGTACTTC.